These T cell receptor beta chains were read from a single sample in a study of cytomegalovirus exposure and HLA in healthy donors. Repertoires were generated with immunoSEQ multiplex PCR, while TCRdb's copy carries only in-frame clones and drops some. Among some 62,000 clones, around 87% were seen once, and the ten largest hold roughly 1.4%. Sequences were obtained from PBMCs. These receptors were obtained from a young man in good health and CMV-seronegative. Both conserved end residues are part of each CDR3. The D gene is left open where the match is weak. The listing skips clone size in some rows; elsewhere it reads once, few, many or a size class.

.,TRBV7-2,TRBD1,TRBJ1-1,15,CASSLGPGGWTEAFF,TGTGCCAGCAGCTTAGGTCCAGGGGGATGGACTGAAGCTTTCTTT
.,TRBV2,.,TRBJ1-4,12,CASRERGEKLFF,TGTGCCAGCAGAGAAAGGGGTGAAAAACTGTTTTTT
.,TRBV7-2,.,TRBJ1-3,14,CASKGGVTGNTIYF,TGTGCCTCCAAAGGGGGGGTAACTGGAAACACCATATATTTT
.,TRBV12-5,.,TRBJ2-3,13,CASGLSGTDTQYF,TGTGCTAGTGGTTTGTCGGGGACAGATACGCAGTATTTT
.,TRBV29-1,TRBD1,TRBJ2-2,14,CSVETGEYGGELFF,TGCAGCGTAGAAACAGGGGAGTACGGCGGGGAGCTGTTTTTT
.,TRBV11-2,.,TRBJ1-1,17,CASSLDPGQYGDTEAFF,TGTGCCAGCAGCTTAGACCCAGGGCAATACGGCGACACTGAAGCTTTCTTT
.,TRBV6-5,TRBD1,TRBJ1-3,15,CASSRTGLSGNTIYF,TGTGCCAGCAGCCGGACAGGGCTCTCTGGAAACACCATATATTTT
.,TRBV7-9,TRBD1,TRBJ2-7,18,CASSPKGGQGTKTYEQYF,TGTGCCAGCAGCCCCAAAGGGGGACAGGGCACCAAGACCTACGAGCAGTACTTC
.,TRBV27,TRBD2,TRBJ2-7,13,CASALGTSYEQYF,TGTGCCAGTGCCCTTGGGACTAGCTACGAGCAGTACTTC
.,TRBV11-3,TRBD2,TRBJ2-5,14,CASTVGLARETQYF,TGTGCCAGCACGGTAGGACTAGCTCGGGAGACCCAGTACTTC
.,TRBV6-6,TRBD2,TRBJ2-1,16,CASSPSGLADYNEQFF,TGTGCCAGCAGCCCCTCCGGACTAGCGGATTACAATGAGCAGTTCTTC
.,TRBV5-1,.,TRBJ2-2,15,CASSGRAGDTGELFF,TGCGCCAGCAGCGGAAGGGCAGGGGACACCGGGGAGCTGTTTTTT
once,TRBV4-1,TRBD1,TRBJ2-7,15,CASSQSPGQGNEQYF,TGCGCCAGCAGCCAATCTCCGGGACAGGGTAACGAGCAGTACTTC
few,TRBV5-8,TRBD1,TRBJ1-5,17,CASTQDRAAEGNQPQHF,TGTGCCAGCACACAGGACAGGGCCGCGGAGGGCAATCAGCCCCAGCATTTT
.,TRBV11-2,TRBD2,TRBJ2-5,13,CASSGRGEGTQYF,TGTGCCAGCAGCGGTAGAGGGGAGGGGACCCAGTACTTC
.,TRBV4-1,.,TRBJ2-2,12,CASSQVHGELFF,TGCGCCAGCAGCCAAGTTCACGGGGAGCTGTTTTTT
.,TRBV30,.,TRBJ1-5,14,CAWSGGSGNQPQHF,TGTGCCTGGAGTGGAGGATCGGGAAATCAGCCCCAGCATTTT
.,TRBV5-1,.,TRBJ2-1,15,CASSLALGQYNEQFF,TGCGCCAGCAGCTTGGCGCTAGGACAGTACAATGAGCAGTTCTTC